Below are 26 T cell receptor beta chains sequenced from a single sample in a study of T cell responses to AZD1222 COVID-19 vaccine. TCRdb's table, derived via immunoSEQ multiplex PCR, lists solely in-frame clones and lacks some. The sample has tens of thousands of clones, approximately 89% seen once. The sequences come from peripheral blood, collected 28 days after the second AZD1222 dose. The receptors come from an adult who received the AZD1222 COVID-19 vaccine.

The CDR3: CASSFQTNTEAFF. The CDR3 DNA reads TGTGCCAGCAGTTTTCAAACGAACACTGAAGCTTTCTTT. The chain couples TRBV27 to TRBJ1-1; D is unclear. Germline CDR1 reads MNHEY; CDR2 reads SMNVEV (reference sequence). This CDR3 contains 13 residues. The V end lost 3 bases, the J end lost 1 base, and 6 bases lay between the germline ends.

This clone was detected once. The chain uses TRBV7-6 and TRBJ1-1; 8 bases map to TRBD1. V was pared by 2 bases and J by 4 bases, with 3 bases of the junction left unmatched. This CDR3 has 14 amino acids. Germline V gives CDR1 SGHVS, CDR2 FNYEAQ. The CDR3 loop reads CASSLSQGATEAFF. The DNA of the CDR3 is TGTGCCAGCAGCTTATCCCAGGGGGCCACTGAAGCTTTCTTT.

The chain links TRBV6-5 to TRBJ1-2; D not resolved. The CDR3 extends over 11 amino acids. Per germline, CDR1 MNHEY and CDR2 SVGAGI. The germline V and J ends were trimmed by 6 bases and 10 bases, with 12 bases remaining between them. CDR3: CASRVKVVYTF. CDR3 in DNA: TGTGCCAGCAGGGTTAAGGTAGTCTACACCTTC.

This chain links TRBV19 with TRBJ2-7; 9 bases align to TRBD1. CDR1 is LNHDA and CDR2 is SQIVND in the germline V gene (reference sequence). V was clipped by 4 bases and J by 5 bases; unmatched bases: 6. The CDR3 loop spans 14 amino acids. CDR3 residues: CASSTPGTGNEQYF. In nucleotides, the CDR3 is TGTGCCAGTAGTACCCCAGGGACAGGGAACGAGCAGTACTTC.

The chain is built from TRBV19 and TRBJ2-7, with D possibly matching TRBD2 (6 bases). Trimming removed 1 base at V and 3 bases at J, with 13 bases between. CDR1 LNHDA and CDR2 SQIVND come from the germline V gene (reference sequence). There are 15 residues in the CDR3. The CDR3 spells CASSIVGGEDYEQYF. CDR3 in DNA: TGTGCCAGTAGTATAGTTGGCGGGGAAGACTACGAGCAGTACTTC.

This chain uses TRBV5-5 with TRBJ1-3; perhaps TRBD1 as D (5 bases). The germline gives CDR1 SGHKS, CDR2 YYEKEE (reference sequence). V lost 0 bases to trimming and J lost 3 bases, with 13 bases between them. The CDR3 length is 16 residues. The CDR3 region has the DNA TGTGCCAGCAGCTTGGCCGGGTCAGGGCTTGGAAACACCATATATTTT. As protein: CASSLAGSGLGNTIYF.

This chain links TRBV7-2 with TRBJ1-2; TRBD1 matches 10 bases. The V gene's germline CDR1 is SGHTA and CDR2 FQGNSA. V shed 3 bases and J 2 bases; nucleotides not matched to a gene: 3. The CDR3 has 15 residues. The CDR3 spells CASSFQDRGNYGYTF. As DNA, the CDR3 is TGTGCCAGCAGCTTCCAGGACAGGGGGAACTATGGCTACACCTTC.

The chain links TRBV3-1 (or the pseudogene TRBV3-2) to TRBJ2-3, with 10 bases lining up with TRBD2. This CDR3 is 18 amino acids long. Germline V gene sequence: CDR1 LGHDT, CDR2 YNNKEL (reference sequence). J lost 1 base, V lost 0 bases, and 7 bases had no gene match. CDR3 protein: CASSQDLVLAGGTDTQYF. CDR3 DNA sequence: TGTGCCAGCAGCCAAGATTTGGTCCTAGCGGGAGGCACAGATACGCAGTATTTT.

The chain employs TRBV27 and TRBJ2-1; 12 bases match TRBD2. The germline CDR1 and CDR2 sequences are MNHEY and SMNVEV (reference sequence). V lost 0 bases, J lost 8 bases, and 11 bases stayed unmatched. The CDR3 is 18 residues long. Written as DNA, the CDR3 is TGTGCCAGCAGTTTATCAGCGCTAGCGGGAGGGCCGTATGATGAGCAGTTCTTC. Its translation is CASSLSALAGGPYDEQFF.

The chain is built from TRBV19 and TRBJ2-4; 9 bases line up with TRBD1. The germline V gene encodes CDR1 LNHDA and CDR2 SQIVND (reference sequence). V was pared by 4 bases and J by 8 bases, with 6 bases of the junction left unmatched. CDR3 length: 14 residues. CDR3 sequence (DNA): TGTGCCAGTAGTAAACAGGGGGCAGCGGACATTCAGTACTTC. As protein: CASSKQGAADIQYF.

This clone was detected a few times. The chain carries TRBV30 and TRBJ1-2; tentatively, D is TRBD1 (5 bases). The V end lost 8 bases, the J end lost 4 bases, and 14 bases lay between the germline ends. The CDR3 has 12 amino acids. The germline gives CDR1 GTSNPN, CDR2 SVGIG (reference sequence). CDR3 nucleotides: TGTGCCAGGGACGGGCGGGGCTATGGCTACACCTTC. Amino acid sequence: CARDGRGYGYTF.

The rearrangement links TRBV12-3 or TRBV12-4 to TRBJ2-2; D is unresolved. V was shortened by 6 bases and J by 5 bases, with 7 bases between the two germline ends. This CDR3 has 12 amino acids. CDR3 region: CASRRVTGELFF. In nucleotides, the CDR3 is TGTGCCAGCAGACGAGTAACCGGGGAGCTGTTTTTT.

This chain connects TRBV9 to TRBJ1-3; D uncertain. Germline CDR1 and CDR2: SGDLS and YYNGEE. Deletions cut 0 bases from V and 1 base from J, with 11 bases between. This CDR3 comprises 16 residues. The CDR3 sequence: CASSVDPPGSGNTIYF. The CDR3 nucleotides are TGTGCCAGCAGCGTAGACCCCCCGGGGTCTGGAAACACCATATATTTT.

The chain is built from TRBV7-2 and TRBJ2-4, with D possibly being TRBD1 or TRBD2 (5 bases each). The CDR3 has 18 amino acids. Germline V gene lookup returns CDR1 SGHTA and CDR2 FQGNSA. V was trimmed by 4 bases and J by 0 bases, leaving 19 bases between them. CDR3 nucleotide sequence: TGTGCCAGCAGCTCCTTGGGACGGAGGTTACTAGCCAAAAACATTCAGTACTTC. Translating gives CASSSLGRRLLAKNIQYF.

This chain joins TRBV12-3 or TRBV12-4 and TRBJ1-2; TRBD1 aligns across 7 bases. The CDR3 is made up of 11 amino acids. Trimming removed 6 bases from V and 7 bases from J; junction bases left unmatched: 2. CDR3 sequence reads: CASRNRGGYTF. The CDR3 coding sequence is TGTGCCAGCAGGAACAGGGGTGGCTACACCTTC.

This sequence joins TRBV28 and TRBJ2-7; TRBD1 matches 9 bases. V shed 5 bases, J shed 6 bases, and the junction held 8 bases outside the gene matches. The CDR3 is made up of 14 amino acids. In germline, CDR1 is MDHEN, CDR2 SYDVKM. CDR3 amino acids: CASSPPGQGVEQYF. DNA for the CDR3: TGTGCCAGCAGTCCCCCGGGACAGGGCGTCGAGCAGTACTTC.

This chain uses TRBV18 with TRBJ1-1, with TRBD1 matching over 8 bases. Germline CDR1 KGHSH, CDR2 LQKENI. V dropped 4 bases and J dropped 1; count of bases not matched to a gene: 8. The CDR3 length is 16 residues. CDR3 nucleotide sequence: TGTGCCAGCTCACTTGGAGCCGGGACAGGGAACACTGAAGCTTTCTTT. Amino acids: CASSLGAGTGNTEAFF.

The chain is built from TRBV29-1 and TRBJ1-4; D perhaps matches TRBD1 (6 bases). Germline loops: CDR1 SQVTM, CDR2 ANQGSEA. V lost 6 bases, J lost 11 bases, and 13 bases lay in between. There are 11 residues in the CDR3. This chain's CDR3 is CSVLRQAKLFF. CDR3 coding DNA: TGCAGCGTACTCAGACAGGCTAAACTGTTTTTT.

CDR3 amino acids: CASTSDRVAGYTF. Written as DNA, the CDR3 is TGTGCCAGCACTTCGGACAGGGTGGCTGGCTACACCTTC. The chain combines TRBV28 with TRBJ1-2; 8 bases are a match to TRBD1. Germline V CDR1 and CDR2: MDHEN, SYDVKM. Trimming at V came to 7 bases and at J to 7 bases, leaving 8 bases not matched to a gene. The CDR3 contains 13 residues.

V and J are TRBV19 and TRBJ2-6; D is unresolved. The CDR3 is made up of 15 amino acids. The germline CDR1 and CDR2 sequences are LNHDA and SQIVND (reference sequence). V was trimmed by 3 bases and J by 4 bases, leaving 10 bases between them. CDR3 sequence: CASSMVHNGANVLTF. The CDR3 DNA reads TGTGCCAGTAGTATGGTACACAACGGGGCCAACGTCCTGACTTTC.

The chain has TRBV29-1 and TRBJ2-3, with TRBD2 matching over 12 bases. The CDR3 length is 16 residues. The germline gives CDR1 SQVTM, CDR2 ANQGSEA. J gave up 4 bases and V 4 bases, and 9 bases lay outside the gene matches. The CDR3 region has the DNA TGCAGCGTTGGGGGCGCCGGGACTAGCGGGTCAGATACGCAGTATTTT. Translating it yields CSVGGAGTSGSDTQYF.

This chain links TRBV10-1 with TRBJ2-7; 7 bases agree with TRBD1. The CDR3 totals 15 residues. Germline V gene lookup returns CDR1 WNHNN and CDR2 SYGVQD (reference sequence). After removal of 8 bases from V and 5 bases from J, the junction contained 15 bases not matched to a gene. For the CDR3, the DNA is TGCGCCAGCTCCCCCCGAGAGAGGGGGCCACACGAGCAGTACGTC. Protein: CASSPRERGPHEQYV.

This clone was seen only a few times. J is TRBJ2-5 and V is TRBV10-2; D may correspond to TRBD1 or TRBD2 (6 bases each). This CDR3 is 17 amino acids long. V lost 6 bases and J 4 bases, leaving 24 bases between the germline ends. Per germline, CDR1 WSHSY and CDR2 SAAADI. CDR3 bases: TGCGCCAGCAGGGGGGCGGGGAGTCAGGTATTCCCAGAGACCCAGTACTTC. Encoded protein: CASRGAGSQVFPETQYF.

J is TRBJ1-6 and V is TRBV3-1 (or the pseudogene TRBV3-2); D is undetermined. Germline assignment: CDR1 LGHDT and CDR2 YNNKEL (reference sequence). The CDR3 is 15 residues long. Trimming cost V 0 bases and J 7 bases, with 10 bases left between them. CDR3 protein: CASSQDRRVNSPLHF. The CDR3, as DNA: TGTGCCAGCAGCCAAGATCGCAGAGTCAATTCACCCCTCCACTTT.

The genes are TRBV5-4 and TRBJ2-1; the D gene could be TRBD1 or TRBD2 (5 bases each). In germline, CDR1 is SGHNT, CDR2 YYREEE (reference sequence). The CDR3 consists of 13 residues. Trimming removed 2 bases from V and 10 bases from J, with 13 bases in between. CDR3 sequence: CASSFPNGDEQFF. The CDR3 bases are TGTGCCAGCAGCTTTCCTAACGGGGACGAGCAGTTCTTC.

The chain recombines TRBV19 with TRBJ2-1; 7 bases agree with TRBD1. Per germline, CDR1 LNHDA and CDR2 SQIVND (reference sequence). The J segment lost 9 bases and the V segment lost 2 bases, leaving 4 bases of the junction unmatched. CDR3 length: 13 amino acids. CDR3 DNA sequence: TGTGCCAGTAGTATAAGGGGGCAGGGTGAGCAGTTCTTC. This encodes CASSIRGQGEQFF.